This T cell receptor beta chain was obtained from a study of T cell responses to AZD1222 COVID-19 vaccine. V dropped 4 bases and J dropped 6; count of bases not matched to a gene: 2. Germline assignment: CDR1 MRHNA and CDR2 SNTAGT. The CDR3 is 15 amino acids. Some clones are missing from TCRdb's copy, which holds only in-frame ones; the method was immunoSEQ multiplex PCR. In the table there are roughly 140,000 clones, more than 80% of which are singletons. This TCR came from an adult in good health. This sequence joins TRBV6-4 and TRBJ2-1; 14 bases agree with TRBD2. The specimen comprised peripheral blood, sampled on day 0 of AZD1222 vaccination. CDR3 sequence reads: CASSAGLAGVNEQFF. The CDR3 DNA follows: TGTGCCAGCAGTGCGGGACTAGCGGGAGTCAATGAGCAGTTCTTC.